This TCR beta chain was sequenced for a study of T cell repertoires in cytomegalovirus infection. Study-wide context: Public TCR beta signatures were indicative of both CMV infection and a matching HLA type. Whole-study results and caveats: Carriers of CMV and the relevant HLA type were discriminated by public TCR beta frequency.

TCRdb redid the calling of the reads with MiXCR, one entry per CDR3 protein. The sample contains roughly 500,000 distinct CDR3 sequences, 15% to 20% of which appear only once. CDR3 size: 14 residues. Trimming shortened V by 4 bases and J by 3 bases, and 12 bases separated the two germline ends. Per germline, CDR1 SEHNR and CDR2 FQNEAQ (reference sequence). Points on this clonotype: Its antigen is still unknown. A much bigger clone sits one base away, suggesting this may be a read error.

Sequenced sample: CD8+ T cells from PBMCs. The clonotype was recovered from a human donor in good health (CMV status not recorded). Some clones in this sample may be carry-over from other donors' samples. The chain links TRBV7-9 to TRBJ1-2; D is undetermined. The CDR3 DNA reads as TGTGCCAGCAGCTCCGGACGGCCGGACTATGGCTACACCTTC. Protein sequence: CASSSGRPDYGYTF.